This T cell receptor (beta chain) was captured by sequencing in a study of shared clonotypes between healthy human individuals. Study conclusions and caveats: Despite large depth, sorted-subset datasets appeared incompletely sequenced.

The repertoire was sequenced with immunoSEQ multiplex PCR; TCRdb's copy has only in-frame clones and lacks some. In the table there are hundreds of thousands of clones, around 96% of which are singletons. The CDR3 totals 10 residues. Germline V gene lookup returns CDR1 SGHRS and CDR2 YFSETQ. Trimming took 0 bases from V and 15 from J, leaving 4 bases between them. With respect to this clone: The target antigen is unknown.

CD8 cells regarded as naive lacked CD45RO, were positively chosen for CCR7, and omitted terminally differentiated effector memory CD45RA+ cells. The gene calls are TRBV5-1 and TRBJ1-6; D not resolved. The TCR originated in a young woman in good health. Sequencing was performed on naive CD8+ T cells sorted from blood. The CDR3 DNA sequence: TGCGCCAGCAGCTTGGTTGTCCTCCACTTT. Amino acid sequence: CASSLVVLHF.